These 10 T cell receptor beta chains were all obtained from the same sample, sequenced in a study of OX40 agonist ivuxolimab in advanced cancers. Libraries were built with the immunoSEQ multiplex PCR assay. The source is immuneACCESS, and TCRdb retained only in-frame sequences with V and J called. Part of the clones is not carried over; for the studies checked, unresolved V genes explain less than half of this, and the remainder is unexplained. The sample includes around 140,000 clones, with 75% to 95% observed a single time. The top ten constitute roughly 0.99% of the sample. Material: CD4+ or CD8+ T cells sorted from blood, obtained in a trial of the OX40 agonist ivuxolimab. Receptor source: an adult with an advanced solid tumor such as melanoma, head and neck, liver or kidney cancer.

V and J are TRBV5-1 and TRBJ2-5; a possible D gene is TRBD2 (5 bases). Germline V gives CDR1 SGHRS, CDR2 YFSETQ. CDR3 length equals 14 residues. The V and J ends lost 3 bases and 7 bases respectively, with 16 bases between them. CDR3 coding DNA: TGCGCCAGCAGCTACGAACAGATGGCGGGGACCCAGTACTTC. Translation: CASSYEQMAGTQYF. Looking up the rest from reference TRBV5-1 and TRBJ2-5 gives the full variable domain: KAGVTQTPRYLIKTRGQQVTLSCSPISGHRSVSWYQQTPGQGLQFLFEYFSETQRNKGNFPGRFSGRQFSNSRSEMNVSTLELGDSALYLCASSYEQMAGTQYFGPGTRLLVL.

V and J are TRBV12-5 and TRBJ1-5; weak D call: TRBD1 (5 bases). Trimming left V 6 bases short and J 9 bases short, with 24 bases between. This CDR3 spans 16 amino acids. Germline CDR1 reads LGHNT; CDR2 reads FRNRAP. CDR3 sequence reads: CASGPLYSGTLGPQHF. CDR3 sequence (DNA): TGTGCTAGTGGCCCCCTATACTCAGGGACCTTGGGGCCCCAGCATTTT.

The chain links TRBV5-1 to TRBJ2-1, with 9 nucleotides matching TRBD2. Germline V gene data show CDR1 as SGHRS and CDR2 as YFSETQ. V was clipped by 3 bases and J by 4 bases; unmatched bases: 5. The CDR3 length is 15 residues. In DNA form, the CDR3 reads TGCGCCAGCAGCTCCGTAGCGGGAGCTTACAATGAGCAGTTCTTC. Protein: CASSSVAGAYNEQFF.

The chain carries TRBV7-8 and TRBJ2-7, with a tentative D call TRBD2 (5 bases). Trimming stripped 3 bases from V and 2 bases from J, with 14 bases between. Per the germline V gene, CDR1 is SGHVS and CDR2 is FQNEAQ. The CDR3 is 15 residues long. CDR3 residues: CASSFGSGGTYEQYF. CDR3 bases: TGTGCCAGCAGCTTCGGAAGCGGAGGTACCTACGAGCAGTACTTC.

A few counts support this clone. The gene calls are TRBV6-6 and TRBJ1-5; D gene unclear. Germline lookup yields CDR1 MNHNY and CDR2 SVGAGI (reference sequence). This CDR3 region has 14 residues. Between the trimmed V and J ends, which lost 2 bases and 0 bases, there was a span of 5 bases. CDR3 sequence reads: CASSYLISNQPQHF. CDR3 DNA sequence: TGTGCCAGCAGTTACCTTATTAGCAATCAGCCCCAGCATTTT.

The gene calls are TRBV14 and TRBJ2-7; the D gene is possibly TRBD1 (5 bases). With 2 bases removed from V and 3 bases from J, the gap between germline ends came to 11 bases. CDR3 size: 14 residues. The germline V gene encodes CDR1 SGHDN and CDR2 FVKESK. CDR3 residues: CASSQLQAGYEQYF. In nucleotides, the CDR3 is TGTGCCAGCAGCCAATTACAGGCCGGCTACGAGCAGTACTTC.

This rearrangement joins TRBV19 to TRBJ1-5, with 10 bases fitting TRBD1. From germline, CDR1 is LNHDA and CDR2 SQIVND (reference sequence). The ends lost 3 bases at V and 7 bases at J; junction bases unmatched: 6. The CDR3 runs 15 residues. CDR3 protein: CASSIPTGGRQPQHF. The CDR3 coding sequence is TGTGCCAGTAGTATCCCGACAGGGGGCAGGCAGCCCCAGCATTTT.

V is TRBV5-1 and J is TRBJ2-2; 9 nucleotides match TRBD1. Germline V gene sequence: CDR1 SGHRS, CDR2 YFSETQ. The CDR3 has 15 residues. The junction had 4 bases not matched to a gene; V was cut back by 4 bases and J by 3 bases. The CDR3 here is CASSDDRGDTGELFF. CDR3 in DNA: TGCGCCAGCAGCGATGACAGGGGGGACACCGGGGAGCTGTTTTTT.

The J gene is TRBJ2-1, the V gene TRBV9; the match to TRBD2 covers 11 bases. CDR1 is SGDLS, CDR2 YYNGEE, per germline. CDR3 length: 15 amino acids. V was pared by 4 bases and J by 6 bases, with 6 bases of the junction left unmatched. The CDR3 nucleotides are TGTGCCAGCAGCCCCGGGACTAGCGGACCCAATGAGCAGTTCTTC. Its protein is CASSPGTSGPNEQFF.

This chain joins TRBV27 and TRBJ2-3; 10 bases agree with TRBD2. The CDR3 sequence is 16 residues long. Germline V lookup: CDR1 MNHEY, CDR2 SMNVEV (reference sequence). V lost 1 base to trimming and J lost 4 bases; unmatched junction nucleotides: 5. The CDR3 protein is CASSLLAGGKADTQYF. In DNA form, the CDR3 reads TGTGCCAGCAGTTTATTAGCGGGAGGTAAAGCAGATACGCAGTATTTT.